This TCR beta chain was sequenced in a study of T cells in Graves' hyperthyroidism and ophthalmopathy. TCR beta CDR3 sequences were amplified from RNA transcripts. HTBI primers were the set used in a first-round RT-PCR of the TCR CDR3. TCRdb reprocessed the multiplex PCR reads via MiXCR and lists one record per CDR3 protein. The sample has 330,000 or so distinct CDR3 sequences; 15% to 20% are singletons. CDR3 length: 17 amino acids. Per germline, CDR1 MDHEN and CDR2 SYDVKM. V lost 5 bases and J lost 1; bases outside the gene matches: 14. This clonotype has at least ten counts. The clonotype originates from a woman in her forties with Graves' ophthalmopathy. V and J are TRBV28 and TRBJ2-7, with 7 bases fitting TRBD1. The source material was blood. CDR3 coding DNA: TGTGCCAGCAGTCGACATCTGGACAGGTCGGCGTCCTACGAGCAGTACTTC. It specifies CASSRHLDRSASYEQYF.